This T cell receptor (beta chain) was captured in a study of T-cell memory formation after mild COVID-19. Constant-segment-primed 5'RACE gave TCR alpha and TCR beta cDNA libraries with sample barcodes and UMIs. One entry per CDR3 protein, called by TCRdb with MiXCR from the 5' RACE reads. There are hundreds of thousands of distinct CDR3 sequences in the sample; roughly 20% occur only once, and approximately 12% lies in the top ten. This clonotype was observed a single time. Its antigen remains unknown. Study-wide findings and caveats: Memory sampled before infection contained some responding clones, suggesting cross-reactive memory joined.

The CDR3 contains 14 residues. V trimming: 10 bases; J trimming: 1 base; junction bases outside the gene matches: 9. CDR1 is SEHNR and CDR2 is FQNEAQ in the germline V gene (reference sequence). This chain links TRBV7-9 with TRBJ1-2; 7 bases line up with TRBD1. Material for sequencing was PBMCs or a T cell subset sorted from them (not recorded which). This TCR came from an adult woman who had mild COVID-19 (a few samples of this study predate the infection). Cell type and time point are not known. CDR3 region: CATSRGLGNYGYTF. DNA for the CDR3: TGTGCCACTTCAAGGGGGCTCGGTAACTATGGCTACACCTTC. Combining the CDR3 with reference TRBV7-9 and TRBJ1-2 gives the whole variable domain DTGVSQNPRHKITKRGQNVTFRCDPISEHNRLYWYRQTLGQGPEFLTYFQNEAQLEKSRLLSDRFSAERPKGSFSTLEIQRTEQGDSAMYLCATSRGLGNYGYTFGSGTRLTVV.